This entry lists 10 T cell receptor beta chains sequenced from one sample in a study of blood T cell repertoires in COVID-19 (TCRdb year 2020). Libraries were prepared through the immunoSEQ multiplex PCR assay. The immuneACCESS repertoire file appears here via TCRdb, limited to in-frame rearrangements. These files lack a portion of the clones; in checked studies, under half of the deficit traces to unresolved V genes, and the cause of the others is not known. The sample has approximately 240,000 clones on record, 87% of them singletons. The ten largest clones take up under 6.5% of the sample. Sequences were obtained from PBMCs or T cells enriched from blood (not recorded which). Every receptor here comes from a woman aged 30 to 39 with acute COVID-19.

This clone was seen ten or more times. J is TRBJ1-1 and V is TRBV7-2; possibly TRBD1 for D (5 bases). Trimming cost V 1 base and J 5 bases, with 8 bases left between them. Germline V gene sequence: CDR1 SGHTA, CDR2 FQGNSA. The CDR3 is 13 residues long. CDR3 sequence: CASSLGGETEAFF. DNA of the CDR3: TGTGCCAGCAGCTTAGGGGGGGAAACTGAAGCTTTCTTT.

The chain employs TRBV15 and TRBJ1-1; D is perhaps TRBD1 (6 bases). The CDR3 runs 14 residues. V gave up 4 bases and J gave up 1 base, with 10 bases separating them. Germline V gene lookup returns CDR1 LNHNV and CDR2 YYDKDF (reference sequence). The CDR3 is CATSTGDKNTEAFF. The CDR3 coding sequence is TGTGCCACCAGCACCGGGGACAAGAACACTGAAGCTTTCTTT.

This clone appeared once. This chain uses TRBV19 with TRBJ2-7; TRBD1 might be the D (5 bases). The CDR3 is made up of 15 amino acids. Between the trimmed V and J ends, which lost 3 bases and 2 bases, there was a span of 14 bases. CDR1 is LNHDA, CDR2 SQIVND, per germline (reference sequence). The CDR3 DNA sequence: TGTGCCAGTAGTATGAGACAGTCCCCTACCTACGAGCAGTACTTC. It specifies CASSMRQSPTYEQYF. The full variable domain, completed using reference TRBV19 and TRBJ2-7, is DGGITQSPKYLFRKEGQNVTLSCEQNLNHDAMYWYRQDPGQGLRLIYYSQIVNDFQKGDIAEGYSVSREKKESFPLTVTSAQKNPTAFYLCASSMRQSPTYEQYFGPGTRLTVT.

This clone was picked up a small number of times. The CDR3 DNA follows: TGTGCCAGTAGTATAGGGACAGCCTTCGGCGGCTACACCTTC. The encoded protein is CASSIGTAFGGYTF. V gene TRBV19 combines with J gene TRBJ1-2; D might be TRBD1 (6 bases). Trimming shortened V by 1 base and J by 8 bases, and 14 bases separated the two germline ends. There are 14 residues in the CDR3. Germline values: CDR1 LNHDA, CDR2 SQIVND (reference sequence).

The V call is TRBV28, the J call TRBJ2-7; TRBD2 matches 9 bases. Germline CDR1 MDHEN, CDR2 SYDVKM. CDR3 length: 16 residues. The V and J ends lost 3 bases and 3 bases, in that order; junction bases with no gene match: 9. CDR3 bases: TGTGCCAGCAGTTTGCCCGGGGAGCGGGAGGACTACGAGCAGTACTTC. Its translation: CASSLPGEREDYEQYF.

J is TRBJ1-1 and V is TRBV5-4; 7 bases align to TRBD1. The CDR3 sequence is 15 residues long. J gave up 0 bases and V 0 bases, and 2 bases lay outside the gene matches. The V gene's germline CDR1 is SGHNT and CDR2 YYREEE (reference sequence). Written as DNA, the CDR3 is TGTGCCAGCAGCTTGGAGACAGGGCTGAACACTGAAGCTTTCTTT. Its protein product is CASSLETGLNTEAFF.

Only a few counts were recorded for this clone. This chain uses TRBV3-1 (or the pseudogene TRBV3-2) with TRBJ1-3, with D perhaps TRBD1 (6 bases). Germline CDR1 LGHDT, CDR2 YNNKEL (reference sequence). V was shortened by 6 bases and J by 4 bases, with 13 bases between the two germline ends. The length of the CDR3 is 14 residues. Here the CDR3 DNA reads TGTGCCAGCAGGAGCACAGGGCTCGGAAACACCATATATTTT. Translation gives CASRSTGLGNTIYF.

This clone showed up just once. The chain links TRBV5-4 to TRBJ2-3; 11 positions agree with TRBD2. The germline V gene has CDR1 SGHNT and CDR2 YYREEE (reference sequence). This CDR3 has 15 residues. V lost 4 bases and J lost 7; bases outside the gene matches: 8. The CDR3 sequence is CASSPGTSGTNTQYF. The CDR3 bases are TGTGCCAGCAGCCCAGGGACTAGCGGAACTAATACGCAGTATTTT.

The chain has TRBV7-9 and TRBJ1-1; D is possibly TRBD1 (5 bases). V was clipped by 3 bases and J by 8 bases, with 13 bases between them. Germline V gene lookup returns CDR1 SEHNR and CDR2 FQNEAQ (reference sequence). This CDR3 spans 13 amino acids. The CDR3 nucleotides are TGTGCCAGCAGCTTTGACAGCCCCGAGGAAGCTTTCTTT. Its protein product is CASSFDSPEEAFF.

The CDR3 bases are TGTGCCAGCAGCCTGCGGACAGACTCACCCCTCCACTTT. Its protein is CASSLRTDSPLHF. V gene TRBV14 combines with J gene TRBJ1-6; possible D gene TRBD1, 6 bases. The CDR3 covers 13 residues. The germline V gene has CDR1 SGHDN and CDR2 FVKESK. The V end lost 4 bases, the J end lost 10 bases, and 11 bases lay between the germline ends.